The sequence of this TCR beta chain was determined in a study (dated 2017 in TCRdb). For the study in its entirety: The study used sequence and structural analyses to characterize human CD8+ TCR repertoires recognizing immunodominant viral antigens.

The study at large found these results: The CD8+ TCR repertoires specific to different immunodominant viral antigens were reported to be highly diverse and distinct from one another.

Sequencing used an Illumina HiSeq 2500. TCRdb passed the public sequencing reads through fastp at Q25 and MiXCR, retaining productive beta sequences. Entries are consolidated by CDR3 protein sequence, retaining the most common genes and DNA. The sample yields 150 to 200 distinct CDR3 sequences; around a sixth were counted once. Of the sample, 50% to 65% falls within the top ten clones. This clonotype registers as large (0.1 to 1%) within its sample. This clone's antigen is unknown. Base qualities are not provided; no much larger clone lies one nucleotide away. What was sequenced was CD8+ T cells (not recorded whether cultured). This receptor was identified in a female donor.

At the DNA level, the sequence is TGCAGTGCTAGGGGGTTTGCGGGAGGGACGGATCTTGAGCAGTTCTTC. It translates to CSARGFAGGTDLEQFF. The rearranged chain carries TRBV20-1 and TRBJ2-1; 9 bases in the middle match TRBD2. CDR1 is given as DFQATT and CDR2 as SNEGSKA, both from the germline V gene (reference sequence). Spanning cysteine to phenylalanine, the CDR3 consists of 16 amino acids. The only DNA kept is the CDR3, 48 bases in frame from the first base. The germline V and J ends show losses of 3 bases and 9 bases respectively, and no gene match explains 15 bases of the junction.